This paragraph covers one T cell receptor beta chain sequence. Its antigen is unknown. No much larger clone exists at a distance of one base, and base qualities are not known. V is shortened by 2 bases, J by 7 bases, and the region joining them spans 12 bases. CDR1 MNHEY and CDR2 SVGEGT are derived from the germline V gene. From the cysteine through the valine, the CDR3 covers 13 amino acids. The CDR3 DNA has 39 bases and is translated from base 1. The data derive from a study of blood T cell repertoires in COVID-19 (dated by TCRdb to 2020 to 2021). About the full investigation: The collaborator samples originated in the United States, Italy and Spain and spanned the acute and convalescent phases of COVID-19. The prospective study material was composed of cDNA or gDNA derived from T cells, B-cell-depleted T cells, or PBMCs. Subjects who had been exposed to COVID-19, were actively infected with it, or had recovered from it provided the deeply sampled blood TCRbeta repertoires that made up the dataset. The repertoires were released in a freely available public database meant as a resource for research on the immune response to SARS-CoV-2. Samples came from the ongoing ImmuneRACE study (first 160 participants) plus 1,254 subjects from 6 global collaborators. Nearly every sample came with metadata listing a de-identified subject ID, COVID-19 status, age in years and sex. Where available, HLA class I and class II types were obtained from metadata supplied by the sample provider rather than from assay-based typing.

The collaborating institutions used their own protocols to collect whole blood in K2EDTA tubes. For TCRbeta analysis, collaborator samples were shipped as frozen whole blood, as isolated PBMCs, or as DNA extracted from either sample type. Points the paper makes about the study in general: The amount of clinical and demographic metadata varied by source and participant and was provided uncurated.

TCRbeta CDR3 regions were amplified from genomic DNA using the immunoSEQ Assay, a bias-controlled multiplex PCR. In the paper's pipeline: The number of nucleated cells in each sample was estimated from the amplification of reference gene primers within the assay. To quantify the absolute abundance of each unique TCRbeta CDR3 rearrangement, sequence reads were collapsed and filtered. For each sample, productive Simpson clonality was calculated by taking the square root of Simpson's diversity index across productive rearrangements. TCRdb holds this immuneACCESS table with in-frame rearrangements only. Some clones are missing; in checked studies, unresolved V genes explain under half, and the rest has no known cause. The DNA was the basis for D and trimming; V, J and clone size are from that table. In this sample the table shows about 210,000 clones, around 89% of which occur a single time. The top ten hold 4.8% of the sample.

The chain uses TRBV6-2 or TRBV6-3 and TRBJ2-7; a weak D assignment points to TRBD1 (6 bases agree). This TCR was recovered from a woman aged 40 to 55 with acute or convalescent COVID-19. Sequencing was carried out using peripheral blood. The CDR3 region reads CASSYLQGREQYV. Here is the DNA: TGTGCCAGCAGTTACCTACAGGGCCGGGAGCAGTACGTC.